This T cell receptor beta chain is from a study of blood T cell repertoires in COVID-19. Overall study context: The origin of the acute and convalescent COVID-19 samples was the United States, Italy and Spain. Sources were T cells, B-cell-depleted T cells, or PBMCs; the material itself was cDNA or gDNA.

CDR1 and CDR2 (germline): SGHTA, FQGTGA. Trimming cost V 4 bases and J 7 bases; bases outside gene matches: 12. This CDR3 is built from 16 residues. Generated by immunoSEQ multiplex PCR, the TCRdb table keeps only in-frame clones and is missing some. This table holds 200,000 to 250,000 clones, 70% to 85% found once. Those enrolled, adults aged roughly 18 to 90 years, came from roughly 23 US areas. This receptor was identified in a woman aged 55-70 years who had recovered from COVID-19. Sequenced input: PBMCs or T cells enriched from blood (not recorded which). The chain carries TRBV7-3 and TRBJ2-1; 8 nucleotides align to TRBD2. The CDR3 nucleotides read TGTGCCAGCAGCTCGCTGGGTAGCGGGGATAAGAATGAGCAGTTCTTC. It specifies CASSSLGSGDKNEQFF. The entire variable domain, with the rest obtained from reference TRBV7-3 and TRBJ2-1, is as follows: GAGVSQTPSNKVTEKGKYVELRCDPISGHTALYWYRQSLGQGPEFLIYFQGTGAADDSGLPNDRFFAVRPEGSVSTLKIQRTERGDSAVYLCASSSLGSGDKNEQFFGPGTRLTVL.